This record looks at one TCR beta chain sequence and its context. The antigen remains unidentified. The data were taken from a study of shared clonotypes between healthy human individuals. Samples underwent the assay at deep level. Generated by immunoSEQ multiplex PCR, the TCRdb table keeps only in-frame clones and is missing some. Of roughly 2.4 million clones listed, around 95% are singletons. CDR1 is ENHRY, CDR2 SYGVKD, per germline. Trimming took 4 bases from V and 0 from J, leaving 10 bases between them. This CDR3 contains 15 residues. Study-wide points: Generation probabilities were higher for clonotypes shared across all four sorted-subset donors than for unshared ones. Among the subsets, naive ones generally showed larger estimated richness than memory ones.

The specimen was naive CD4+ T cells sorted from blood. The subset denotes: CD45RA+ positively selected. The TCR was taken from a man aged 18 to 30 in good health. The V and J genes are TRBV10-3 and TRBJ2-1; the D gene is possibly TRBD1 (6 bases). CDR3 nucleotide sequence: TGTGCCATCAGTGCTCGGGACAACTCCTACAATGAGCAGTTCTTC. Its translation: CAISARDNSYNEQFF.